The source of this T cell receptor beta chain is a study of blood T cell repertoires in COVID-19. Study in general: Researchers got acute and convalescent COVID-19 samples from the United States, Italy and Spain. The analysed material was cDNA or gDNA that came from T cells, B-cell-depleted T cells, or PBMCs.

This CDR3 is built from 14 residues. V dropped 2 bases and J dropped 7 bases, with 12 bases sitting between them. Per the germline V gene, CDR1 is SGHKS and CDR2 is YYEKEE (reference sequence). The authors' processing: Quantification of nucleated cells was approximated via reference gene primer amplification. Libraries were prepared by immunoSEQ multiplex PCR; TCRdb keeps only in-frame clonotypes and omits some of them. V and J calls and clone size are those listed in that table; D and trimming were worked out from the DNA. The data show some 41,000 clones, around four fifths seen once. Input material: peripheral blood. This clonotype originated in an elderly woman with active or convalescent COVID-19. This sequence joins TRBV5-5 and TRBJ1-4; D is undetermined. CDR3 residues: CASSFADWGEKLFF. In DNA form, the CDR3 reads TGTGCCAGCAGCTTCGCGGACTGGGGTGAAAAACTGTTTTTT.